The present T cell receptor (beta chain) was sequenced within a study of T cells after yellow fever vaccination. TCRdb ran MiXCR on the 5' RACE reads and lists one entry per CDR3 protein. The profile shows 500,000 to 650,000 distinct CDR3 sequences, roughly 14% of them singletons. V was pared by 4 bases and J by 3 bases, with 5 bases of the junction left unmatched. This CDR3 has 15 residues. The germline CDR1 and CDR2 sequences are SGDLS and YYNGEE. This clonotype was picked up a small number of times. The chain has TRBV9 and TRBJ2-5, with 11 bases lining up with TRBD1. This receptor was taken from a young man who received the YFV17D yellow fever vaccine. Sequences were derived from PBMCs, sampled on the day of the yellow fever booster vaccination. CDR3 in DNA: TGTGCCAGCAGCCGGGACAGGGGGATTGAAGAGACCCAGTACTTC. Translating gives CASSRDRGIEETQYF.